The subject of this entry is one TCR beta chain. The sample is drawn from a study of blood T cell repertoires in COVID-19. The wider study: The study drew acute and convalescent COVID-19 samples from the United States, Italy and Spain.

Trimming cost V 0 bases and J 4 bases, with 12 bases left between them. The CDR3 spans 16 residues. Looked up from germline, CDR1 is MGHRA and CDR2 is YSYEKL. Assay: immunoSEQ multiplex PCR; the TCRdb copy retains only in-frame clones and omits some. The repertoire holds approximately 290,000 clones, with around 92% as singletons. The sequencing input was peripheral blood. This rearrangement joins TRBV4-1 to TRBJ2-2; no firm D call. The sequence derives from a woman in her 30s with COVID-19, enrolled during active disease. CDR3 loop: CASSQERWSGTGELFF. The CDR3 region has the DNA TGCGCCAGCAGCCAAGAAAGATGGTCCGGCACCGGGGAGCTGTTTTTT.